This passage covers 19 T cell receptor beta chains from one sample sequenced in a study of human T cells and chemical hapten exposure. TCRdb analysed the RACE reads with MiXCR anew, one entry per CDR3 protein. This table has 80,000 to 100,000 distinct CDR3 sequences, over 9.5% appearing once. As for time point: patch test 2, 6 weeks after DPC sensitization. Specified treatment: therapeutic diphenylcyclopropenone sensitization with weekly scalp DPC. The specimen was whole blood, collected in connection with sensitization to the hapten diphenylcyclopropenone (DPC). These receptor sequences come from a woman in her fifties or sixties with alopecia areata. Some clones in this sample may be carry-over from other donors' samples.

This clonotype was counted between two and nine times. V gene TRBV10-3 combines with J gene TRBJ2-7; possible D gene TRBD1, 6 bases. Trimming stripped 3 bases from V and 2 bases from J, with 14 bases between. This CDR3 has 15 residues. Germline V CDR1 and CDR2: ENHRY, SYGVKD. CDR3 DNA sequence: TGTGCCATCAGTGACCCCGGGACAAGAACCTACGAGCAGTACTTC. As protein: CAISDPGTRTYEQYF.

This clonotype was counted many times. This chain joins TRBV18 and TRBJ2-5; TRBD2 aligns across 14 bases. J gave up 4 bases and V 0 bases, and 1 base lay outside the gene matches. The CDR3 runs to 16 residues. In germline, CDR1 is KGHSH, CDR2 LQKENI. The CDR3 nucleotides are TGTGCCAGCTCACCACCGGGACTAGCGGGAGTAGAGACCCAGTACTTC. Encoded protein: CASSPPGLAGVETQYF.

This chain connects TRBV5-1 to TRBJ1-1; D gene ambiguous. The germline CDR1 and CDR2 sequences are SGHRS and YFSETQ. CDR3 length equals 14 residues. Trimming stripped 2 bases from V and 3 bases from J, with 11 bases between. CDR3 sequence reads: CASSFRGLDTEAFF. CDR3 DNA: TGCGCCAGCAGCTTTAGAGGGCTTGACACTGAAGCTTTCTTT.

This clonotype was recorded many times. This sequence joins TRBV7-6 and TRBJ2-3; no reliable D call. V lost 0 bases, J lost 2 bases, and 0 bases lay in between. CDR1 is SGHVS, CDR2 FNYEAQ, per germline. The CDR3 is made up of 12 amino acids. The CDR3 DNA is TGTGCCAGCAGCTTAGCCACAGATACGCAGTATTTT. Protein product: CASSLATDTQYF.

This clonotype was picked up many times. CDR3 DNA: TGTGCCAGCAGCGTAGGGCTAGCCGTTGAGCAGTTCTTC. It specifies CASSVGLAVEQFF. J is TRBJ2-1 and V is TRBV9, with D possibly matching TRBD2 (5 bases). V lost 0 bases, J lost 9 bases, and 10 bases lay in between. Germline V gene lookup returns CDR1 SGDLS and CDR2 YYNGEE. CDR3 size: 13 residues.

CDR3 amino acids: CASSQERTREEKLFF. DNA for the CDR3: TGTGCCAGCAGCCAAGAAAGAACCCGGGAGGAAAAACTGTTTTTT. This sequence joins TRBV3-1 and TRBJ1-4; no clear D. Germline CDR1 and CDR2: LGHDT and YNNKEL (reference sequence). Trimming removed 0 bases at V and 8 bases at J, with 13 bases between. The CDR3 is made up of 15 amino acids.

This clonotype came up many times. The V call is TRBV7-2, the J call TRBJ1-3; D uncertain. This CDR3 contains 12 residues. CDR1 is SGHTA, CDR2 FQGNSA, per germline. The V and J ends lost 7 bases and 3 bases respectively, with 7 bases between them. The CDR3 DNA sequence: TGTGCCAGCACCCCACTTGGAAACACCATATATTTT. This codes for CASTPLGNTIYF.

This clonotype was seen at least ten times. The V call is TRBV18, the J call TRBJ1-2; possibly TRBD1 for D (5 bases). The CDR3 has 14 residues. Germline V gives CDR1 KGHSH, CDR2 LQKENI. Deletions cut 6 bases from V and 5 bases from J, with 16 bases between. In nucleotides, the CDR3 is TGTGCCAGCTCGACCGGGGGGATACCTTATGGCTACACCTTC. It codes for CASSTGGIPYGYTF.

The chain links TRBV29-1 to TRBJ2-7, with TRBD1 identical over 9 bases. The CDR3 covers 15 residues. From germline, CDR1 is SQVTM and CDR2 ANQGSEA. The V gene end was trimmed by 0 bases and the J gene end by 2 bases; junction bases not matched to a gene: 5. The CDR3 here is CSVEELGTGTYEQYF. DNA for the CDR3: TGCAGCGTTGAAGAGCTTGGGACAGGGACCTACGAGCAGTACTTC.

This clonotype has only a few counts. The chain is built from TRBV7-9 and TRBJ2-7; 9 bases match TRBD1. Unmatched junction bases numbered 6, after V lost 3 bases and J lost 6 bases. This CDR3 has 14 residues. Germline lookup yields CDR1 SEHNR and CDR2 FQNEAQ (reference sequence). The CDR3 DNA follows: TGTGCCAGCAGCTTTTCCACAGGGGGCGGCGAGCAGTACTTC. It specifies CASSFSTGGGEQYF.

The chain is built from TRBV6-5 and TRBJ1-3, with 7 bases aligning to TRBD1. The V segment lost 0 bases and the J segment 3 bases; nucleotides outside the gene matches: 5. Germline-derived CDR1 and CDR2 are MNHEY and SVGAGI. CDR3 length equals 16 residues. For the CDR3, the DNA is TGTGCCAGCAGTTACTCAAGGGGGCGACATGGAAACACCATATATTTT. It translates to CASSYSRGRHGNTIYF.

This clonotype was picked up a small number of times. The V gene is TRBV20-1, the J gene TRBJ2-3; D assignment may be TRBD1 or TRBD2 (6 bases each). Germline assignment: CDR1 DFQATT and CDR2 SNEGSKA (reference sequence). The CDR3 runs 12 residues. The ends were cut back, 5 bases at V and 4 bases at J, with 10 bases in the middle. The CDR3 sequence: CSAGRGADTQYF. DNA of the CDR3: TGCAGTGCTGGTAGGGGGGCAGATACGCAGTATTTT.

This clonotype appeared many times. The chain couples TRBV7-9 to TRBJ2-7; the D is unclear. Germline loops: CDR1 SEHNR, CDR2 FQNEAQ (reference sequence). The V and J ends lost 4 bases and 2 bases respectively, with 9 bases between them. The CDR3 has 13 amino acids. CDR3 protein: CASSSDGTYEQYF. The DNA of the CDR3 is TGTGCCAGCAGCTCGGACGGAACCTACGAGCAGTACTTC.

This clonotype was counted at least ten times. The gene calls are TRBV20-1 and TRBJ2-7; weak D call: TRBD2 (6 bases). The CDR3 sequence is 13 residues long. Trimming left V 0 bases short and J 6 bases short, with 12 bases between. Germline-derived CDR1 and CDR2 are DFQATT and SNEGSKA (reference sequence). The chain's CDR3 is CSARDRTSLEQYF. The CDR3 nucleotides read TGCAGTGCTAGAGATAGAACTAGCCTCGAGCAGTACTTC.

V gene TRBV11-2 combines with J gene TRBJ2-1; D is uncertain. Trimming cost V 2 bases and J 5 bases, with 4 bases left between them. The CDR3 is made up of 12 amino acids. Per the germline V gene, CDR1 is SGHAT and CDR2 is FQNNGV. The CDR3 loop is CASSLSNNEQFF. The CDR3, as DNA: TGTGCCAGCAGCTTATCGAACAATGAGCAGTTCTTC.

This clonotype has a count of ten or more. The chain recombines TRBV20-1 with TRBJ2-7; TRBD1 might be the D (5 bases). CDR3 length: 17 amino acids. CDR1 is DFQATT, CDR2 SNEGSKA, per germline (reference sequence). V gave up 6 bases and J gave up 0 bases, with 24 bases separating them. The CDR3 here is CSAHPSPDRISSYEQYF. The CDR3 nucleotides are TGCAGTGCCCATCCTTCCCCCGACAGAATTAGCTCCTACGAGCAGTACTTC.

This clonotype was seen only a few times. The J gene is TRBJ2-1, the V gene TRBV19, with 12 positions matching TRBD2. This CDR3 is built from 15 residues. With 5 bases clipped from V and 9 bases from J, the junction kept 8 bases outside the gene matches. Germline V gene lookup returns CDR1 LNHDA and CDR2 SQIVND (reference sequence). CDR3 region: CASSATSGGLGEQFF. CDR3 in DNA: TGTGCCAGTAGTGCGACTAGCGGGGGATTGGGTGAGCAGTTCTTC.

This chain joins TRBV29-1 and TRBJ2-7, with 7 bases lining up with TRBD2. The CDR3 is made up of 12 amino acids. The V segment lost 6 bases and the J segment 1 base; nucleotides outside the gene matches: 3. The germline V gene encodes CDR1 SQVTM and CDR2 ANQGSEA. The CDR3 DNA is TGCAGCGTAAGGCGGGGGTCCTACGAGCAGTACTTC. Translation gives CSVRRGSYEQYF.

In nucleotides, the CDR3 is TGTGCCAGCAGATCCGACGGGAACACTGAAGCTTTCTTT. It specifies CASRSDGNTEAFF. V is TRBV6-2 or TRBV6-3 and J is TRBJ1-1, with D unclear. The length of the CDR3 is 13 residues. CDR1 MNHEY and CDR2 SVGEGT come from the germline V gene. The germline V and J ends were trimmed by 6 bases and 1 base, with 9 bases remaining between them.